One T cell receptor (beta chain) is described in this entry. Assay used: immunoSEQ multiplex PCR; TCRdb lists only in-frame clones, some missing. The sample lists about 45,000 clones, approximately 91% occurring once. The data stem from a study of OX40 agonist ivuxolimab in advanced cancers. Study in general: Treatment of patients was with ivuxolimab, an agonistic anti-OX40 (CD134) antibody. Prior checkpoint blockade (anti-PD-1, anti-PD-L1 or anti-CTLA-4) was permitted; 40% had it.

Sequencing used CD4+ or CD8+ T cells sorted from blood, obtained in a trial of the OX40 agonist ivuxolimab. This TCR was sampled from an adult with an advanced solid tumor such as melanoma, head and neck, liver or kidney cancer.

CDR3 amino acids: CASSTEVAATNEKLFF. Written as DNA, the CDR3 is TGTGCCAGCAGCACGGAGGTGGCCGCAACTAATGAAAAACTGTTTTTT. The chain links TRBV5-4 to TRBJ1-4, with unresolved D. CDR1 and CDR2 (germline): SGHNT, YYREEE (reference sequence). The CDR3 is 16 amino acids. V was cut by 4 bases and J by 0 bases, with 13 bases left in between.